Listed below are T cell receptor beta chains from one sample, sequenced in a study of CD8+ T cells in alopecia areata. Clones were sequenced by immunoSEQ multiplex PCR, and TCRdb holds only the in-frame ones, with some missing. Of approximately 280,000 clones listed, 58% are singletons. The sample consisted of CD4+ T cells sorted from blood, taken at week 24, from a patient treated with tofacitinib. These receptors were obtained from a human donor with alopecia areata. Both conserved end residues are part of each CDR3. The D gene is left open where the match is weak. Not every row has a clone size; where given, it reads once, few, many or a size class.

D	J	V	size	CDR3	DNA
TRBD1	TRBJ2-7	TRBV7-9	few	CASSPSHPGQGSHEQYF	TGTGCCAGCAGCCCGTCACACCCGGGACAGGGCTCCCACGAGCAGTACTTC
.	TRBJ2-2	TRBV2	.	CASKEQLGTGELFF	TGTGCCAGCAAAGAACAGTTGGGCACCGGGGAGCTGTTTTTT
TRBD1	TRBJ2-3	TRBV2	few	CASSPTTGGEKNTQYF	TGTGCCAGCAGTCCCACGACAGGGGGCGAGAAAAATACGCAGTATTTT
.	TRBJ1-5	TRBV6-1	.	CASSVGTADQPQHF	TGTGCCAGCAGTGTCGGGACGGCAGATCAGCCCCAGCATTTT
.	TRBJ2-2	TRBV9	.	CASRGVNTGELFF	TGTGCCAGCAGAGGGGTGAACACCGGGGAGCTGTTTTTT
.	TRBJ2-3	TRBV7-9	few	CASSLGVVHHTDTQYF	TGTGCCAGCAGCTTAGGGGTGGTACACCACACAGATACGCAGTATTTT
.	TRBJ1-5	TRBV4-1	.	CASSQEFGAQPQHF	TGCGCCAGCAGCCAAGAGTTTGGGGCTCAGCCCCAGCATTTT
.	TRBJ2-1	TRBV30	.	CAWSTREQFF	TGTGCCTGGAGTACCCGCGAGCAGTTCTTC
.	TRBJ2-7	TRBV6-6	few	CASSYPPPQGEQYF	TGTGCCAGCAGTTACCCACCCCCCCAGGGTGAGCAGTACTTC
.	TRBJ1-6	TRBV30	few	CAWSRGQGNSPLHF	TGTGCCTGGAGCCGCGGGCAGGGAAATTCACCCCTCCACTTT
TRBD1	TRBJ1-1	TRBV10-3	few	CAIRGQGNTEAFF	TGTGCCATCAGGGGACAGGGGAACACTGAAGCTTTCTTT